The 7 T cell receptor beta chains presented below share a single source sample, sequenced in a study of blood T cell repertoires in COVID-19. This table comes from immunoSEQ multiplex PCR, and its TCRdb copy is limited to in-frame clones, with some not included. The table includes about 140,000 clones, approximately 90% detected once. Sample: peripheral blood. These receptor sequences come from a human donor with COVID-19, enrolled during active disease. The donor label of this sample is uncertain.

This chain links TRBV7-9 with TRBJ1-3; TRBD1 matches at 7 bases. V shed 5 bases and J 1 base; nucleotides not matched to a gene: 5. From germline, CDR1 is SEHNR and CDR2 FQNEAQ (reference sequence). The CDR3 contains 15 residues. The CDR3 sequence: CASSPGDSSGNTIYF. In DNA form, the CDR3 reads TGTGCCAGCAGCCCAGGGGACAGTTCTGGAAACACCATATATTTT. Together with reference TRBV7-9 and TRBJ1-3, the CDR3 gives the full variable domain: DTGVSQNPRHKITKRGQNVTFRCDPISEHNRLYWYRQTLGQGPEFLTYFQNEAQLEKSRLLSDRFSAERPKGSFSTLEIQRTEQGDSAMYLCASSPGDSSGNTIYFGEGSWLTVV.

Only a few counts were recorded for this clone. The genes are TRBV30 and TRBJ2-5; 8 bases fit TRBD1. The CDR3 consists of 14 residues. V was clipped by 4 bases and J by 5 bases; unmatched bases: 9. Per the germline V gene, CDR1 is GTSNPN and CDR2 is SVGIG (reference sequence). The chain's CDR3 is CAWILDRAGETQYF. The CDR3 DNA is TGTGCCTGGATTCTGGACAGGGCAGGGGAGACCCAGTACTTC.

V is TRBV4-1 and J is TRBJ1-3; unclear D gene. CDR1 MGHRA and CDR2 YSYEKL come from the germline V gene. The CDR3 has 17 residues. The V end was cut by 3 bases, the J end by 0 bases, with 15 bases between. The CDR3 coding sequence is TGCGCCAGCAGCCACCTTAGATGGGAGAGCTCTGGAAACACCATATATTTT. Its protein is CASSHLRWESSGNTIYF.

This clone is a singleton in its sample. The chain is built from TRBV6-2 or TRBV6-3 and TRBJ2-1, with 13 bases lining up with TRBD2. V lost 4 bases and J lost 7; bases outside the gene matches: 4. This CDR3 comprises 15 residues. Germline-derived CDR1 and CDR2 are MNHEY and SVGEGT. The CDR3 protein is CASSSGTSGVNEQFF. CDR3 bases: TGTGCCAGCAGTTCCGGGACTAGCGGGGTTAATGAGCAGTTCTTC.

CDR3 in DNA: TGTGCCAGCAGCTTAGGGGGGGGCACAACTAATGAAAAACTGTTTTTT. Translation: CASSLGGGTTNEKLFF. This chain links TRBV7-9 with TRBJ1-4, with a possible D match to TRBD1 (6 bases). Germline V gene sequence: CDR1 SEHNR, CDR2 FQNEAQ (reference sequence). The CDR3 consists of 16 residues. Trimming removed 1 base at V and 0 bases at J, with 9 bases between.

The CDR3, as DNA: TGTGCCAGCAGTCCCGTTGCCAACGTCCTGACTTTC. This encodes CASSPVANVLTF. The rearrangement uses TRBV11-1 and TRBJ2-6; D not certain. Trimming stripped 6 bases from V and 7 bases from J, with 7 bases between. The germline gives CDR1 SGHAT, CDR2 FQDESV (reference sequence). The CDR3 has 12 amino acids.

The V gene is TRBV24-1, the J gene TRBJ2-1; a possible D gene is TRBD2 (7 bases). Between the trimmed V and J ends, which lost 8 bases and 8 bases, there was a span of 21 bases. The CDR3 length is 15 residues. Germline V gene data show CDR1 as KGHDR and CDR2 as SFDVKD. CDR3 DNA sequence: TGTGCCACCAACTCGGGGGGCGCGGGATACCATGAGCAGTTCTTC. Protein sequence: CATNSGGAGYHEQFF.